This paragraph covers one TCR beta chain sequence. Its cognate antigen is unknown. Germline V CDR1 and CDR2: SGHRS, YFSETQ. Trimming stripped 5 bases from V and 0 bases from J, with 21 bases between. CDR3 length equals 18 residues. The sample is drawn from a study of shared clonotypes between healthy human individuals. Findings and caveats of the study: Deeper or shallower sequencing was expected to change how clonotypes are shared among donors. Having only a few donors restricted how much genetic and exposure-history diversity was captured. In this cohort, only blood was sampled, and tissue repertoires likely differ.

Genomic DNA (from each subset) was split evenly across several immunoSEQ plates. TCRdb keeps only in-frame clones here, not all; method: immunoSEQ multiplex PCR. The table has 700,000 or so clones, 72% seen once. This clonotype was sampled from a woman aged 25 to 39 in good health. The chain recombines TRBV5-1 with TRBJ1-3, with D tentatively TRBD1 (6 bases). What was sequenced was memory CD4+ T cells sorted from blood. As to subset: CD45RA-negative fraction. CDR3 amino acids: CASSNGQPGVDSGNTIYF. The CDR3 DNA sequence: TGCGCCAGCAGTAACGGACAGCCAGGGGTCGACTCTGGAAACACCATATATTTT. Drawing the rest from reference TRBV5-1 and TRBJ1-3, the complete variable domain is KAGVTQTPRYLIKTRGQQVTLSCSPISGHRSVSWYQQTPGQGLQFLFEYFSETQRNKGNFPGRFSGRQFSNSRSEMNVSTLELGDSALYLCASSNGQPGVDSGNTIYFGEGSWLTVV.